Listed below are T cell receptor beta chains from one sample, sequenced in a study of blood T cells in healthy people across ages. TCRdb used MiXCR to reprocess the 5' RACE reads, holding one entry per CDR3 protein. The data show hundreds of thousands of distinct CDR3 sequences, around 50% seen once. Sample: blood. These receptors came from a man between 40 and 49 years old in good health. Both conserved end residues are part of each CDR3. Fields, in order: D gene, V gene, CDR3 protein. D genes are given only for firm matches.

D gene: NA
V gene: TRBV9
CDR3 protein: CASSGTGGEYQETQYF

D gene: TRBD2
V gene: TRBV20-1
CDR3 protein: CSAREPAGNAQETQYF

D gene: NA
V gene: TRBV6-4
CDR3 protein: CASSSTAGETQYF

D gene: TRBD2
V gene: TRBV15
CDR3 protein: CATSREAGGPNEQFF

D gene: TRBD1
V gene: TRBV20-1
CDR3 protein: CSARHAGTGGNTEAFF

D gene: NA
V gene: TRBV27
CDR3 protein: CASSSRVGRGGTDTQYF

D gene: NA
V gene: TRBV20-1
CDR3 protein: CSAIIGGGGETQYF

D gene: NA
V gene: TRBV6-5
CDR3 protein: CASSRWSNQPQHF

D gene: TRBD2
V gene: TRBV29-1
CDR3 protein: CSGGGSGSLYEQFF

D gene: NA
V gene: TRBV5-1
CDR3 protein: CASRLRGGQPYEQYF

D gene: NA
V gene: TRBV20-1
CDR3 protein: CSARGPNGYEQYF

D gene: TRBD2
V gene: TRBV28
CDR3 protein: CASSHGGWTSGFYEQYF

D gene: NA
V gene: TRBV28
CDR3 protein: CASISPGSYEQYF

D gene: NA
V gene: TRBV20-1
CDR3 protein: CSAIPGSGGNTEAFF

D gene: NA
V gene: TRBV7-3
CDR3 protein: CASSLSAPSGHEQFF

D gene: NA
V gene: TRBV7-3
CDR3 protein: CASSFTGSTGELFF

D gene: NA
V gene: TRBV6-6
CDR3 protein: CASSPTGGGPYGYTF

D gene: NA
V gene: TRBV5-1
CDR3 protein: CASSLMQDSTYEQYF

D gene: TRBD2
V gene: TRBV28
CDR3 protein: CASSLGSGRGAYNEQFF

D gene: TRBD2
V gene: TRBV6-6
CDR3 protein: CASSYGAGREETQYF

D gene: NA
V gene: TRBV27
CDR3 protein: CASSLGRWDSPLHF

D gene: NA
V gene: TRBV20-1
CDR3 protein: CSARPSDDQETQYF

D gene: NA
V gene: TRBV7-6
CDR3 protein: CASSLVDWRTKYEKLFF

D gene: NA
V gene: TRBV27
CDR3 protein: CASSLYTAHYEQYF

D gene: NA
V gene: TRBV7-2
CDR3 protein: CASSLARNTEAFF

D gene: TRBD1
V gene: TRBV5-1
CDR3 protein: CASSWFPDRVSYNEQFF

D gene: TRBD1
V gene: TRBV7-6
CDR3 protein: CASSSRGQYNEQYF

D gene: NA
V gene: TRBV7-2
CDR3 protein: CASSLAPRQITKGTQYF

D gene: TRBD1
V gene: TRBV30
CDR3 protein: CAGNRDRLYGYTF

D gene: NA
V gene: TRBV5-1
CDR3 protein: CASSLYSLSPGDEQYF

D gene: TRBD1
V gene: TRBV12-3/TRBV12-4
CDR3 protein: CASSLFQGAYEQYF

D gene: NA
V gene: TRBV20-1
CDR3 protein: CSAAEDGYTF